The table lists the clone carrying this T cell receptor beta chain with many counts. The sample originates from a study of T cells in Graves' hyperthyroidism and ophthalmopathy. RNA transcripts gave rise to amplified TCR beta CDR3 regions. The TCR CDR3 first-round RT-PCR relied on the HTBI primer set. In TCRdb, the multiplex PCR reads were re-called with MiXCR into one record per CDR3 protein. The data hold about 580,000 distinct CDR3 sequences, with 11% to 15% observed a single time. Germline V gene data show CDR1 as SGHAT and CDR2 as FQNNGV. The CDR3 loop spans 18 amino acids. Trimming took 3 bases from V and 2 from J; bases not matched to a gene: 13.

Sequenced: blood. The TCR sequence derives from a woman in her twenties or thirties with Graves' hyperthyroidism that later progressed to Graves' ophthalmopathy. The chain couples TRBV11-2 to TRBJ2-3; 8 bases agree with TRBD2. As DNA, the CDR3 is TGTGCCAGCAGCTTGTCGGGAGAGTTAGCGGGAACCACAGATACGCAGTATTTT. Its translation: CASSLSGELAGTTDTQYF.